The entry that follows covers one T cell receptor (beta chain) sequence. This specimen comes from a study of blood T cells in healthy people across ages. V trimming: 5 bases; J trimming: 0 bases; junction bases outside the gene matches: 6. The CDR3 has 16 residues. Germline V gene data show CDR1 as SGHAT and CDR2 as FQNNGV. Peripheral blood from each donor was collected in a volume of about 9.9 milliliters. Next came a second PCR, run for roughly 6 to 11 cycles, which used a sample-barcoded 5' primer along with a J-beta primer mix. TCRdb reprocessed the 5' RACE reads with MiXCR, giving one entry per CDR3 protein. The repertoire holds around 690,000 distinct CDR3 sequences, with around 54% as singletons.

This clonotype originated in a man in his 60s in good health. Sequencing was carried out using blood. The chain uses TRBV11-2 and TRBJ1-5; TRBD1 aligns across 8 bases. CDR3 protein: CASSQGTGPSNQPQHF. The CDR3 nucleotides read TGTGCCAGCAGCCAGGGGACAGGCCCTAGCAATCAGCCCCAGCATTTT.